The rows below give T cell receptor beta chains drawn from one sample of a study of shared clonotypes between healthy human individuals. Sequencing was performed with immunoSEQ multiplex PCR; in TCRdb, only in-frame clones are kept and a portion is missing. The data contain roughly 380,000 clones, 96% of them singletons. The sequenced material came from memory CD8+ T cells sorted from blood. These receptors were obtained from a man aged 30 to 45 in good health. The CDR3 runs from the conserved cysteine through the conserved F or W. A D gene is named only where the DNA matches it firmly. A row's size may be missing; if present it is once, few, many or a size class.

V: TRBV5-1; D: TRBD1; size: .; J: TRBJ1-6; DNA: TGCGCCAGCAGCTTGGCTCGGGACAGCCTCAATTCACCCCTCCACTTT; CDR3: CASSLARDSLNSPLHF
V: TRBV5-1; D: .; size: .; J: TRBJ2-3; DNA: TGCGCCAGCAGTCCGAGGGCCCCAGATACGCAGTATTTT; CDR3: CASSPRAPDTQYF
V: TRBV14; D: TRBD2; size: once; J: TRBJ2-7; DNA: TGTGCCAGCAGCCAGGGGACTAAGAGCTCCTACGAGCAGTACTTC; CDR3: CASSQGTKSSYEQYF
V: TRBV19; D: TRBD2; size: .; J: TRBJ2-4; DNA: TGTGCCAGTAGTATAGGGCGGGGCGGGAGGCCGACGATAGCCAAAAACATTCAGTACTTC; CDR3: CASSIGRGGRPTIAKNIQYF
V: TRBV14; D: .; size: once; J: TRBJ1-1; DNA: TGTGCCAGCAGCCCCGGAGGGGGAATAACTGAAGCTTTCTTT; CDR3: CASSPGGGITEAFF
V: TRBV7-8; D: TRBD2; size: .; J: TRBJ2-2; DNA: TGTGCCAGCAGCCCCCGGACTAGCGGGAGACACACCGGGGAGCTGTTTTTT; CDR3: CASSPRTSGRHTGELFF
V: TRBV10-2; D: TRBD2; size: .; J: TRBJ2-7; DNA: TGCGCCAGCAGTGAGGGGACTAGCAGCTACGAGCAGTACTTC; CDR3: CASSEGTSSYEQYF
V: TRBV5-6; D: TRBD1; size: .; J: TRBJ1-5; DNA: TGTGCCAGCAGCCGGAGAATGACCAGGGGGCGGGAGACTCAGCCCCAGCATTTT; CDR3: CASSRRMTRGRETQPQHF
V: TRBV9; D: .; size: .; J: TRBJ2-2; DNA: TGTGCCAGCAGCGTAGGTCAGGGGAGGGCAAACACCGGGGAGCTGTTTTTT; CDR3: CASSVGQGRANTGELFF
V: TRBV6-6; D: .; size: .; J: TRBJ2-7; DNA: TGTGCCAGCAGTTACGGCCGGACGTTCGAGCAGTACTTC; CDR3: CASSYGRTFEQYF
V: TRBV28; D: .; size: .; J: TRBJ2-7; DNA: TGTGCCAGCAGTTTAGTTGGAGGATCAAGCTCCTACGAGCAGTACTTC; CDR3: CASSLVGGSSSYEQYF
V: TRBV18; D: TRBD2; size: few; J: TRBJ2-3; DNA: TGTGCCAGCTCACCGGGACTAGCGGGAGATACGCAGTATTTT; CDR3: CASSPGLAGDTQYF
V: TRBV12-2; D: .; size: .; J: TRBJ1-1; DNA: TGTGCAAGTCGCTTAGCGTTGGCATACATGAACACTGAAGCTTTCTTT; CDR3: CASRLALAYMNTEAFF
V: TRBV7-2; D: TRBD2; size: .; J: TRBJ2-5; DNA: TGTGCCAGCAGCTTATCGCGGGAGCAAGAGACCCAGTACTTC; CDR3: CASSLSREQETQYF
V: TRBV2; D: .; size: .; J: TRBJ1-1; DNA: TGTGCCAGCAGTCAAAACACTATGAACACTGAAGCTTTCTTT; CDR3: CASSQNTMNTEAFF
V: TRBV30; D: TRBD2; size: .; J: TRBJ2-2; DNA: TGTGCCTGGAGCGGGACTAGCGGGAGCCGGAGCACCGGGGAGCTGTTTTTT; CDR3: CAWSGTSGSRSTGELFF
V: TRBV5-5; D: .; size: .; J: TRBJ1-1; DNA: TGTGCCAGCAGCTTGCGGGGGGCGAACACTGAAGCTTTCTTT; CDR3: CASSLRGANTEAFF
V: TRBV28; D: .; size: .; J: TRBJ1-2; DNA: TGTGCCAGCAGTCGACAGTTTAACTATGGCTACACCTTC; CDR3: CASSRQFNYGYTF
V: TRBV30; D: TRBD1; size: .; J: TRBJ2-3; DNA: TGTGCCTGCAGCGGGACAGGGGGAGATACGCAGTATTTT; CDR3: CACSGTGGDTQYF
V: TRBV11-1; D: .; size: .; J: TRBJ1-2; DNA: TGTGCCAGCAGCTTAGAGGCGGGGGGTACTAACGGCTACACCTTC; CDR3: CASSLEAGGTNGYTF
V: TRBV10-1; D: .; size: .; J: TRBJ1-2; DNA: TGCGCCAGCAGTGACGGGGTTTATGGCTACACCTTC; CDR3: CASSDGVYGYTF
V: TRBV5-1; D: .; size: .; J: TRBJ2-7; DNA: TGCGCCAGCAGCCTGGCGGGGAGCTCCTACGAGCAGTACTTC; CDR3: CASSLAGSSYEQYF
V: TRBV2; D: .; size: .; J: TRBJ2-5; DNA: TGTGCCAGCAGCGGACGGGACTCTGAGCAAGAGACCCAGTACTTC; CDR3: CASSGRDSEQETQYF
V: TRBV28; D: .; size: .; J: TRBJ2-5; DNA: TGTGCCAGCAGTTTCTTCATCCAAGAGACCCAGTACTTC; CDR3: CASSFFIQETQYF
V: TRBV7-2; D: TRBD2; size: .; J: TRBJ2-3; DNA: TGTGCCAGCAGCTTAAGGATAAGTAGCGGGACAGATACGCAGTATTTT; CDR3: CASSLRISSGTDTQYF
V: TRBV21-1; D: .; size: once; J: TRBJ2-2; DNA: TGTGCCAGCAGTCCAAGGTGGGAAGCGACCGGGGAGCTGTTTTTT; CDR3: CASSPRWEATGELFF
V: TRBV5-4; D: .; size: .; J: TRBJ2-7; DNA: TGTGCCAGCGGACCTTTACAGGGGAGGGACGAGCAGTACTTC; CDR3: CASGPLQGRDEQYF
V: TRBV23-1; D: .; size: .; J: TRBJ2-2; DNA: TGCGCCAGCCCTTATATATGCGGCCCATGTCGGAGCGGGGAGCTGTTTTTT; CDR3: CASPYICGPCRSGELFF
V: TRBV10-1; D: TRBD1; size: once; J: TRBJ1-1; DNA: TGCGCCAGCAGTGAGACGGGACAGACCGAAGCTTTCTTT; CDR3: CASSETGQTEAFF
V: TRBV6-1; D: TRBD1; size: .; J: TRBJ1-5; DNA: TGTGCCAGCAGTGTCGGACAGGGAGGAATGGGTCAGCCCCAGCATTTT; CDR3: CASSVGQGGMGQPQHF
V: TRBV14; D: .; size: once; J: TRBJ2-3; DNA: TGTGCCAGCAGCCAACAATCAGGGCCTACTCTTGCAGATACGCAGTATTTT; CDR3: CASSQQSGPTLADTQYF
V: TRBV2; D: .; size: .; J: TRBJ2-1; DNA: TGTGCCAGCAGTGAAAGGCAGGTCTACAATGAGCAGTTCTTC; CDR3: CASSERQVYNEQFF
V: TRBV6-5; D: .; size: .; J: TRBJ2-2; DNA: TGTGCCAGCAGTCATAATCCGGGGGAGCTGTTTTTT; CDR3: CASSHNPGELFF
V: TRBV14; D: .; size: .; J: TRBJ2-3; DNA: TGTGCCAGCAGACCACTAGGAAGCACAGATACGCAGTATTTT; CDR3: CASRPLGSTDTQYF
V: TRBV4-1; D: .; size: .; J: TRBJ2-3; DNA: TGCGCCAGCAGCCAAGCCGATACGCAGTATTTT; CDR3: CASSQADTQYF
V: TRBV27; D: .; size: .; J: TRBJ2-7; DNA: TGTGCCCAACCGGGCAGGGTCACCTACGAGCAGTACTTC; CDR3: CAQPGRVTYEQYF
V: TRBV7-3; D: .; size: .; J: TRBJ2-1; DNA: TGTGCCAGCAGCTTAGGGTACAATGAGCAGTTCTTC; CDR3: CASSLGYNEQFF
V: TRBV10-2; D: .; size: .; J: TRBJ2-5; DNA: TGCGCCAGCAGTGATTGGGGAGAGACCCAGTACTTC; CDR3: CASSDWGETQYF
V: TRBV18; D: .; size: .; J: TRBJ2-6; DNA: TGTGCCAGCTCACCACGAGTAGTGCTGGGATCTGGGGCCAACGTCCTGACTTTC; CDR3: CASSPRVVLGSGANVLTF